This paragraph reports one T cell receptor beta chain. A read error is the likely source, as a far larger clone sits one nucleotide away. Within the sample, other DNA sequences also encode this same CDR3. This sample was taken from a study of ipilimumab plus nivolumab after autologous stem cell transplantation. Overall study context: Typical patient got four to six ipilimumab doses and about eight nivolumab doses (median).

Clones were sequenced by immunoSEQ multiplex PCR, and TCRdb holds only the in-frame ones, with some missing. The sample records about 9,400 clones, 65% to 80% being singletons. The V end lost 6 bases, the J end lost 10 bases, and 22 bases lay between the germline ends. The germline V gene encodes CDR1 MNHEY and CDR2 SMNVEV (reference sequence). There are 15 residues in the CDR3. This chain joins TRBV27 and TRBJ2-1; D is possibly TRBD2 (7 bases). This sample comprised PBMCs, obtained in a trial of ipilimumab plus nivolumab as post-transplant consolidation. This clonotype was sampled from a female donor with multiple myeloma. CDR3 in amino acids: CASSRGGGSGREQFF. CDR3 bases: TGTGCCAGCAGCCGCGGGGGCGGGTCCGGGCGGGAGCAGTTCTTC.